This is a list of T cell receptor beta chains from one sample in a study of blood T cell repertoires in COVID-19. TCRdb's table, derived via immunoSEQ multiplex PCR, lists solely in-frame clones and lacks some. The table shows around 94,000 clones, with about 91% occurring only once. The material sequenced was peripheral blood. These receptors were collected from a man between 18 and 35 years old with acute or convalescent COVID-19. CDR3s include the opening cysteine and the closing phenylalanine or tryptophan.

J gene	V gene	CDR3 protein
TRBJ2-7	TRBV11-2	CASSPNGGQGQQYF
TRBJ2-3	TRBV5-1	CASSFLAGGPTDTQYF
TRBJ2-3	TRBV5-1	CASSLGLGPTDTQYF
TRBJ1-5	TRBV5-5	CASSLGVDGQGMPQHF
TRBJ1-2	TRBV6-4	CATRDIFGYTF
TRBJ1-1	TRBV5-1	CASSFEDRSTEAFF
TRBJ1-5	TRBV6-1	CASSEWGGMNQPQHF
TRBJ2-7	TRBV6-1	CASSPTGGLYEQYF
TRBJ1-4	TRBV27	CASSPMVVTATNEKLFF
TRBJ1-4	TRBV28	CASSRTGTILATNEKLFF
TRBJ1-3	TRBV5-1	CASSSDMTASGNTIYF
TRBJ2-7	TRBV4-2	CASSPLGGGSYEQYF
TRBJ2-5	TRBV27	CASSFSGQETQYF
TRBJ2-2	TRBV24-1	CATSNYVAGELFF
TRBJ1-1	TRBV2	CASSVREGNTEAFF
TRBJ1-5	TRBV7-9	CASSRSGGGNQPQHF
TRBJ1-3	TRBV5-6	CASSFERGGNTIYF
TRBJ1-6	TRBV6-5	CASSYSSGTGWAPLHF
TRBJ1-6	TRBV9	CASSEGTGGGPLHF
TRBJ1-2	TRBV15	CATSSRGGDGYTF
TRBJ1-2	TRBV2	CASSSPFTQGVDYGYTF
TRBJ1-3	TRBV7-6	CASSSGQGASGNTIYF
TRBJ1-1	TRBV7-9	CASSLARTGNTEAFF
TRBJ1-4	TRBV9	CASSVRQGPNEKLFF
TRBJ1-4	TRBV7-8	CASSKNRGNFNEKLFF
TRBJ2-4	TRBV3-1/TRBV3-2	CASSQGPQVLAKNIQYF
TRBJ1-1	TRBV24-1	CATRADRGQGEAFF
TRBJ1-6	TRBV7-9	CASSLGAAAGNSPLHF
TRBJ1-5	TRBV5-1	CASSLEPGSWQPQHF
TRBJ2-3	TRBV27	CASKHSLGTDTQYF
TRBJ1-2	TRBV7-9	CASSYSQNYGYTF
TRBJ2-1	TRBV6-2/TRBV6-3	CASSHTSGRAAYNEQFF
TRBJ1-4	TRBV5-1	CASSGRTATNEKLFF
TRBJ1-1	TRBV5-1	CASSSYPGQGTAEAFF
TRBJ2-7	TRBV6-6	CASTTGLYEQYF
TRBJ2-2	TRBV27	CASSFQGLANTGELFF
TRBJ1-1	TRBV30	CAWSVMEDTEAFF
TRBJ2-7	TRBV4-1	CASSQERVTLWGSYEQYF
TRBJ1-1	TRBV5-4	CASSLRGSTEAFF
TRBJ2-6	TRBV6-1	CASSVEVSRSGANVLTF
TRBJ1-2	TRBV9	CASSALGQAYGYTF
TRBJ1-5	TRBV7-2	CASSLGTGQSNQPQHF
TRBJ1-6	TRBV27	CASRPLGGSSYNSPLHF
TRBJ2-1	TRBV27	CASSPTPDRFQSSYNEQFF
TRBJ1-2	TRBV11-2	CASSLVVSPRNGYTF
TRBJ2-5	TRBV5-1	CASSLGQGYQETQYF
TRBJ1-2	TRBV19	CASSLTGGGFGYGYTF
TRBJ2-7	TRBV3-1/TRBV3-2	CASSSRGRALDEQYF
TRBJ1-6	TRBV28	CASSYNRGLNSPLHF
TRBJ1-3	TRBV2	CASSPPGQASGNTIYF
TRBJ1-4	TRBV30	CAWTQGRRNEKLFF
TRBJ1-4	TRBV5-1	CASSLSQAINEKLFF
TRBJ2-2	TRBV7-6	CASTWLGEGGELFF
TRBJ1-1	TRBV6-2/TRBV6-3	CASSFQNLNTEAFF